The entry that follows covers one TCR beta chain sequence. This entry belongs to a study of technical replicates of blood from several donors. V was trimmed by 6 bases and J by 4 bases, leaving 13 bases between them. CDR1 is ENHRY and CDR2 is SYGVKD in the germline V gene. The CDR3 extends over 13 amino acids. Profiling relied on immunoSEQ multiplex PCR, and the TCRdb table lists in-frame clones only, not all of them. Of about 68,000 clones listed, 95% to 97% are singletons. The origin of this receptor is a human donor in good health. The rearrangement joins TRBV10-3 to TRBJ2-7, with TRBD1 as a possible D gene (7 bases). Sequenced: T cells isolated from PBMCs. DNA of the CDR3: TGTGCCATCAGGGAGGGACAGCTTTACGAGCAGTACTTC. Amino acid sequence: CAIREGQLYEQYF.